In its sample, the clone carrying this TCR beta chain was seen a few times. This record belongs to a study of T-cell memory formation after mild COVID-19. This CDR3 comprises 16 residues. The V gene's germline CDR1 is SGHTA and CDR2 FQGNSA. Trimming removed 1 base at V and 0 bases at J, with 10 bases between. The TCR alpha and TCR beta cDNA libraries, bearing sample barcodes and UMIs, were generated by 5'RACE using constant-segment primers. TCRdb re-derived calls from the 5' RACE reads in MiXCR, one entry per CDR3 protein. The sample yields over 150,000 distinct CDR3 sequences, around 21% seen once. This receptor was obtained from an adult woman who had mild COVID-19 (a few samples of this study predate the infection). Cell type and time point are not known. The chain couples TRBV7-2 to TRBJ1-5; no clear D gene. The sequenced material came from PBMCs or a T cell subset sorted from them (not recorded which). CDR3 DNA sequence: TGTGCCAGCAGCTTAGGGTCCCTCAATAGCAATCAGCCCCAGCATTTT. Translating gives CASSLGSLNSNQPQHF.